This T cell receptor (beta chain) was sequenced during a study of cytomegalovirus exposure and HLA in healthy donors. On the study more broadly: Previous work identified around 120 million unique TCR beta sequences from about 179 million T cells.

V was trimmed by 5 bases and J by 0 bases, leaving 15 bases between them. The germline gives CDR1 SGHVS, CDR2 FQNEAQ. CDR3 length: 16 residues. PCR employed 60 Vbeta and 13 Jbeta primers. The protocol was immunoSEQ multiplex PCR, while the TCRdb copy is restricted to in-frame clones and leaves out a portion. The repertoire holds 150,000 to 200,000 clones, with 80% to 90% as singletons. In the case of this clone: The antigen is undetermined.

Overall study findings and caveats: Researchers left out some V segments, among them TRBV6-2 and TRBV6-3, as indistinguishable. Later analysis showed most CMV-associated TCR beta chains appearing HLA-restricted. Information on immune exposure was restricted to one variable (CMV serostatus).

The J gene is TRBJ2-3, the V gene TRBV7-8; D might be TRBD2 (5 bases). The clonotype originates from a woman in her 30s in good health and CMV-seropositive. The material sequenced was PBMCs. This CDR3 reads CASSPLGSISTDTQYF. The CDR3 coding sequence is TGTGCCAGCAGCCCTCTTGGGAGCATTAGCACAGATACGCAGTATTTT.